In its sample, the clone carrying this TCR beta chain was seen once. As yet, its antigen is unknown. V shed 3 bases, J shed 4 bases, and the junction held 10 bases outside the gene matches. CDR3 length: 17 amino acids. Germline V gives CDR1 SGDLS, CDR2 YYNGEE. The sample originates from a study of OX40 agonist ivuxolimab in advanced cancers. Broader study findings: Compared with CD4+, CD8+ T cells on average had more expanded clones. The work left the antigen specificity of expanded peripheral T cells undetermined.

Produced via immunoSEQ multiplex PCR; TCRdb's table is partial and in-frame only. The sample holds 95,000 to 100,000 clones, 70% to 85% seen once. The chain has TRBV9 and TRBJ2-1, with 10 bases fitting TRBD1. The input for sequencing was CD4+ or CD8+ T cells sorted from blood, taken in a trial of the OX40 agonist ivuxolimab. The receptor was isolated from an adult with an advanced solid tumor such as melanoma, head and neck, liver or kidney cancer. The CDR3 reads CASSAYLGTGVYNEQFF. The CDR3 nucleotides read TGTGCCAGCAGCGCCTACCTCGGGACAGGGGTTTACAATGAGCAGTTCTTC.